Given below is one T cell receptor beta chain in context. The antigen remains undetermined. Germline V CDR1 and CDR2: DFQATT, SNEGSKA (reference sequence). Deletions cut 3 bases from V and 1 base from J, with 3 bases between. The CDR3 runs 12 residues. Treatment noted: approximately 9-day PBMC culture with coronavirus spike peptide pools or control peptides (ViraFEST assay). ViraFEST used peptide pools to expand antigen-specific T cells before TCR sequencing. Scientists ran DNA taken from cultured CD4+ T cells through the Oncomine TCR Beta short-read assay for sequencing. TCRdb analysed the PCR reads with MiXCR anew, one entry per CDR3 protein. The data contain about 14,000 distinct CDR3 sequences, over 65% of them singletons. The data originate from a study of vaccination and CD4 T cells after COVID-19. Study-wide findings and caveats: Within the convalescent patients, a median roughly 86% of the SARS-CoV-2-reactive clones were ones that appeared only post-vaccination.

The sequence derives from a human donor who had recovered from COVID-19. Sequencing used CD4+ T cells from blood, cultured in vitro. The chain has TRBV20-1 and TRBJ2-2; unclear D gene. CDR3 nucleotide sequence: TGCAGTGCTAGGCAGAACACCGGGGAGCTGTTTTTT. This sequence encodes CSARQNTGELFF.